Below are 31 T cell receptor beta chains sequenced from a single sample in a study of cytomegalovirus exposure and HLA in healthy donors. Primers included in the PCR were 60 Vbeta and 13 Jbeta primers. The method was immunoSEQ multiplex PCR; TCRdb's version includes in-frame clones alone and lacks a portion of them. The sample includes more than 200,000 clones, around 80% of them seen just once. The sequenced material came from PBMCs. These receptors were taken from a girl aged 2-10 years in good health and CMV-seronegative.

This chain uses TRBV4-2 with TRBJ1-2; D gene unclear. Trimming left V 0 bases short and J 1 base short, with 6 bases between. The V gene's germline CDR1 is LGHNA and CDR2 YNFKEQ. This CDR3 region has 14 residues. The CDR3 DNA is TGTGCCAGCAGCCAAGATTTCAGTAACTATGGCTACACCTTC. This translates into CASSQDFSNYGYTF.

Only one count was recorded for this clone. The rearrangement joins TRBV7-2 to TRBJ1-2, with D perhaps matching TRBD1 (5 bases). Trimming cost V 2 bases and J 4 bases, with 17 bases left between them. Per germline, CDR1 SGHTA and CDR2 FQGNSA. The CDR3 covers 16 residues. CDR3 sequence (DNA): TGTGCCAGCAGCTTAACGCCCGCGGGGGAAAGCTATGGCTACACCTTC. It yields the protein CASSLTPAGESYGYTF.

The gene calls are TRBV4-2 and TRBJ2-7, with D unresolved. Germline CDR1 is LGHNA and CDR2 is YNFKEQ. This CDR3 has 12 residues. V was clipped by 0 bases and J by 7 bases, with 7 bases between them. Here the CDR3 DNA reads TGTGCCAGCAGCCAAGATTTGTCTGAGCAGTACTTC. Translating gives CASSQDLSEQYF.

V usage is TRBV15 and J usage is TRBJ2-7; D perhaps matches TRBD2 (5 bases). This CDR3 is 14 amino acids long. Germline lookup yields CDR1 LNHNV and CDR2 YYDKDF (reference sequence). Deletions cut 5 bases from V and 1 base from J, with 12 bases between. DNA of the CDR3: TGTGCCACCAGCTATGGGAGTGGGTCCTACGAGCAGTACTTC. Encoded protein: CATSYGSGSYEQYF.

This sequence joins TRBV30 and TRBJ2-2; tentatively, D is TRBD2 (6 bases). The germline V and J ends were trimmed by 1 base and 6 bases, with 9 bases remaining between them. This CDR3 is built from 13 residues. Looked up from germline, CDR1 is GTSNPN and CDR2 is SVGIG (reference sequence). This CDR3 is CAWSASVAGELFF. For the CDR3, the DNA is TGTGCCTGGAGTGCTAGCGTGGCCGGGGAGCTGTTTTTT.

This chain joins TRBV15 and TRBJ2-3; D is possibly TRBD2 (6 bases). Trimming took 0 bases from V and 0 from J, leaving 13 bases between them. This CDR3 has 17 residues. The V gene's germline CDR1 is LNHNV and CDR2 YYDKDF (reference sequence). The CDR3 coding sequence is TGTGCCACCAGCAGAGATATGGGGCGGGGTAGCACAGATACGCAGTATTTT. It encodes CATSRDMGRGSTDTQYF.

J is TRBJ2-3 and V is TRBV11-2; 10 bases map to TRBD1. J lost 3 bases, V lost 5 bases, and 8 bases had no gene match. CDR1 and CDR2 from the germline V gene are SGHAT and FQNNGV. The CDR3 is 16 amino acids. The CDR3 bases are TGTGCCAGCAGCCCCGTAGACAGGGGGCTAACAGATACGCAGTATTTT. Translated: CASSPVDRGLTDTQYF.

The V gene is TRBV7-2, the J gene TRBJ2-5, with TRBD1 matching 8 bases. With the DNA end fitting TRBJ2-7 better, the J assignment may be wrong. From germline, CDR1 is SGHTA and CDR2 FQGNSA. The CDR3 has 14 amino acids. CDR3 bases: TGTGCCAGCAGCTCGCAGGGGGCTGTAGGCGAGCAGTACTTC. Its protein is CASSSQGAVGEQYF.

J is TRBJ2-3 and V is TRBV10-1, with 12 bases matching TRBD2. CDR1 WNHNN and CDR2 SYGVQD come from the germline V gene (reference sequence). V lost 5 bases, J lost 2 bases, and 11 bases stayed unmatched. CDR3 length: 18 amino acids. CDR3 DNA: TGCGCCAGCAGTTCTACGCCGGGACTAGCGGGCTCCACAGATACGCAGTATTTT. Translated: CASSSTPGLAGSTDTQYF.

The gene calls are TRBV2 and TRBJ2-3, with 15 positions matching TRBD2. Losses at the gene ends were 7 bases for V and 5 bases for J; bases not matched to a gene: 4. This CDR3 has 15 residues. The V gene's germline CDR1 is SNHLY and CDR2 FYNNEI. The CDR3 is CASNGLAGGKDTQYF. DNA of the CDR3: TGTGCCAGCAATGGACTAGCGGGGGGGAAAGATACGCAGTATTTT.

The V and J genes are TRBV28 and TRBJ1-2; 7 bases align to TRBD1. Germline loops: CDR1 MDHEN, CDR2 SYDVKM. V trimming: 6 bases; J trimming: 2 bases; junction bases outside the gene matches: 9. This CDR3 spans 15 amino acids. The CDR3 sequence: CASSPNRGGNYGYTF. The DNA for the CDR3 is TGTGCCAGCAGCCCGAACAGGGGTGGGAACTATGGCTACACCTTC.

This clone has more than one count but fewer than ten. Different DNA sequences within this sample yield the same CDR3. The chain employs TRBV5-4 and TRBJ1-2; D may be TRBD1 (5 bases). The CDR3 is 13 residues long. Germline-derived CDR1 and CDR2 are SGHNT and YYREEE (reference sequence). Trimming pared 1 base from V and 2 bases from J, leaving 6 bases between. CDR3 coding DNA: TGTGCCAGCAGCTTGCCAGGGAACTATGGCTACACCTTC. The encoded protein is CASSLPGNYGYTF.

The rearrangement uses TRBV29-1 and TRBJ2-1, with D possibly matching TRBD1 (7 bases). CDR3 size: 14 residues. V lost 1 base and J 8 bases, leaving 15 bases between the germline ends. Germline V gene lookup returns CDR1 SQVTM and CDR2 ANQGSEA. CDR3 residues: CSVEGAQGEDEQFF. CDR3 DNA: TGCAGCGTTGAAGGGGCTCAGGGGGAGGATGAGCAGTTCTTC.

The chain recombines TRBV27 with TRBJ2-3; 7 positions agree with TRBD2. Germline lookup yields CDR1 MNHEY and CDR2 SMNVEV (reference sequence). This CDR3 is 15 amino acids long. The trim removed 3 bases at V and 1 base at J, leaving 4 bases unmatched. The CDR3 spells CASSLAAGGTDTQYF. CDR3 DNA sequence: TGTGCCAGCAGTTTGGCGGCGGGGGGCACAGATACGCAGTATTTT.

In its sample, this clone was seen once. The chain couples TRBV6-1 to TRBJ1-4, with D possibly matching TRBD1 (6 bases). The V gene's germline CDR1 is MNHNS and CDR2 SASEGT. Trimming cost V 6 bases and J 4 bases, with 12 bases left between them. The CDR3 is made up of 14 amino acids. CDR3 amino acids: CASRPGQLNEKLFF. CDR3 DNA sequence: TGTGCCAGCAGACCGGGACAACTTAATGAAAAACTGTTTTTT.

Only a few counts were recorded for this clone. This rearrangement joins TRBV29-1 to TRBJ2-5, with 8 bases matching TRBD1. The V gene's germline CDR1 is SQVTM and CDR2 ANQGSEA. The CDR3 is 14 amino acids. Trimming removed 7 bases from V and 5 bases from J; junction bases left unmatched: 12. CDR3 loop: CSGGPDRERETQYF. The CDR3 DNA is TGCAGCGGGGGACCGGACAGGGAGCGCGAGACCCAGTACTTC.

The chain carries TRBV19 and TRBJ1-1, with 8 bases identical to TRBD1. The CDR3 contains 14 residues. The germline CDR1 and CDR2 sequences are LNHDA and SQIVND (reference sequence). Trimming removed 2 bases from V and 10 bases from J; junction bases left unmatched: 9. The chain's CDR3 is CASSIPTPRGPAFF. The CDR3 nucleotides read TGTGCCAGTAGTATACCAACTCCCAGGGGGCCAGCTTTCTTT. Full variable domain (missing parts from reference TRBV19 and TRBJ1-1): DGGITQSPKYLFRKEGQNVTLSCEQNLNHDAMYWYRQDPGQGLRLIYYSQIVNDFQKGDIAEGYSVSREKKESFPLTVTSAQKNPTAFYLCASSIPTPRGPAFFGQGTRLTVV.

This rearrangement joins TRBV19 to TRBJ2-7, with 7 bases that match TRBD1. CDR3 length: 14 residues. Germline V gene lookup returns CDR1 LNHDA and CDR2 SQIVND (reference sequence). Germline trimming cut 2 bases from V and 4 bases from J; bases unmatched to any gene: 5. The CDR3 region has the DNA TGTGCCAGTAGTATACGGGACAGACCTTACGAGCAGTACTTC. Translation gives CASSIRDRPYEQYF.

For the CDR3, the DNA is TGTGCCAGCAGCCCAGGGGTGAGGGTCGGGGCTGAAGCTTTCTTT. Translated, it gives CASSPGVRVGAEAFF. The V gene is TRBV5-6, the J gene TRBJ1-1, with D possibly being TRBD1 (6 bases). CDR1 is SGHDT, CDR2 YYEEEE, per germline. Trimming pared 4 bases from V and 6 bases from J, leaving 19 bases between. The CDR3 has 15 residues.

The CDR3 sequence: CARGLGVAGVHEQFF. CDR3 nucleotides: TGTGCCAGGGGCTTGGGGGTAGCGGGGGTCCATGAGCAGTTCTTC. The chain employs TRBV6-5 and TRBJ2-1, with TRBD2 matching over 9 bases. CDR1 and CDR2 (germline): MNHEY, SVGAGI. J lost 8 bases, V lost 9 bases, and 14 bases had no gene match. The CDR3 is 15 residues long.

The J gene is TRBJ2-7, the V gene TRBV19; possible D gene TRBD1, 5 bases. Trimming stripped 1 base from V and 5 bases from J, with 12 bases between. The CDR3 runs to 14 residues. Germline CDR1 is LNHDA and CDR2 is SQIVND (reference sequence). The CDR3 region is CASSIGARENEQYF. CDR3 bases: TGTGCCAGTAGTATAGGGGCCAGGGAAAACGAGCAGTACTTC.

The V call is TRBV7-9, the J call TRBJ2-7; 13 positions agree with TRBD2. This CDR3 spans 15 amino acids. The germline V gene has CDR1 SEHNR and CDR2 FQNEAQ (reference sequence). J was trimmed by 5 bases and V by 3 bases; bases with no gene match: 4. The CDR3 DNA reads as TGTGCCAGCAGCTTCGGACTAGCGGGAGCTCACGAGCAGTACTTC. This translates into CASSFGLAGAHEQYF. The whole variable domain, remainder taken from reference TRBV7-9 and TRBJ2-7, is DTGVSQNPRHKITKRGQNVTFRCDPISEHNRLYWYRQTLGQGPEFLTYFQNEAQLEKSRLLSDRFSAERPKGSFSTLEIQRTEQGDSAMYLCASSFGLAGAHEQYFGPGTRLTVT.

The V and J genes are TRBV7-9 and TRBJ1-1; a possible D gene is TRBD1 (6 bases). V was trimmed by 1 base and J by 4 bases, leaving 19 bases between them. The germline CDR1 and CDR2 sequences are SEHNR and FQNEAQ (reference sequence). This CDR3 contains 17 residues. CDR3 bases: TGTGCCAGCAGCTTAGACGTCGGACAGTCAAATGGCACTGAAGCTTTCTTT. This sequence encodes CASSLDVGQSNGTEAFF. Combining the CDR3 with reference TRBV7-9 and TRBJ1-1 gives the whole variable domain DTGVSQNPRHKITKRGQNVTFRCDPISEHNRLYWYRQTLGQGPEFLTYFQNEAQLEKSRLLSDRFSAERPKGSFSTLEIQRTEQGDSAMYLCASSLDVGQSNGTEAFFGQGTRLTVV.

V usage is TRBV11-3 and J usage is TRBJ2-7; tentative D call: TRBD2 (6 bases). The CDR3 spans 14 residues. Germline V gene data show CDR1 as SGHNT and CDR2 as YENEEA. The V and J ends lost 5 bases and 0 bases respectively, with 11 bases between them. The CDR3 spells CASSQGEVSYEQYF. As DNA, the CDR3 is TGTGCCAGCAGCCAAGGGGAGGTCTCCTACGAGCAGTACTTC.

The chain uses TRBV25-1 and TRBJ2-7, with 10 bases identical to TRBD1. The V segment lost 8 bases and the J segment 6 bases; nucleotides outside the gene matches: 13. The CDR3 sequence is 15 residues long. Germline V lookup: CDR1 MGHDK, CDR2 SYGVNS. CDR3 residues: CASATGTGVRGEQYF. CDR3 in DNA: TGTGCCAGCGCCACGGGGACAGGGGTAAGGGGCGAGCAGTACTTC.

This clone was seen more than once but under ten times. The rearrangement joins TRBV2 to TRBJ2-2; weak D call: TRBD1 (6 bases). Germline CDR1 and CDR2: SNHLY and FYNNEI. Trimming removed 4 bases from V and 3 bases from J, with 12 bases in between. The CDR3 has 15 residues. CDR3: CASSGTRQDTGELFF. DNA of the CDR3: TGTGCCAGCAGTGGGACAAGACAGGACACCGGGGAGCTGTTTTTT.

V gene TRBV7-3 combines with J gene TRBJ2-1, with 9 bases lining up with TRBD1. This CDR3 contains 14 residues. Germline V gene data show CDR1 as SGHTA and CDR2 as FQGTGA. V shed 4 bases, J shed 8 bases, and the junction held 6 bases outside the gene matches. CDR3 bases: TGTGCCAGCAGCTCCGGACAGGGGTTGGATGAGCAGTTCTTC. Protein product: CASSSGQGLDEQFF.

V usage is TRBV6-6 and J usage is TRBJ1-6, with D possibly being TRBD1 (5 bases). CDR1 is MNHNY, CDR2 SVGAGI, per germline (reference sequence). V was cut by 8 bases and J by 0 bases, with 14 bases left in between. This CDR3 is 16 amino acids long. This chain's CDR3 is CASSLGGGSYNSPLHF. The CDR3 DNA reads TGTGCCAGCTCCCTGGGGGGGGGCTCCTATAATTCACCCCTCCACTTT.

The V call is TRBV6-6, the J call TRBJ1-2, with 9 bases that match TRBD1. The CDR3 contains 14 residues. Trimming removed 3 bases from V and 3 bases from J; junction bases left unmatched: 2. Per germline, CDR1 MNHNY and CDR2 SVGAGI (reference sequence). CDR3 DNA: TGTGCCAGCAGTTATCGGACAGGGGACTATGGCTACACCTTC. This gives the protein CASSYRTGDYGYTF.

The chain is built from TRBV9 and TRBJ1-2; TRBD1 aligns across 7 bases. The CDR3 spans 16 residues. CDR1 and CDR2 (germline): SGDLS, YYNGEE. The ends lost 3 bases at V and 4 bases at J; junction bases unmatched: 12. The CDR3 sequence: CASSADPGQAIYGYTF. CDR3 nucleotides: TGTGCCAGCAGCGCGGACCCTGGACAGGCGATCTATGGCTACACCTTC.

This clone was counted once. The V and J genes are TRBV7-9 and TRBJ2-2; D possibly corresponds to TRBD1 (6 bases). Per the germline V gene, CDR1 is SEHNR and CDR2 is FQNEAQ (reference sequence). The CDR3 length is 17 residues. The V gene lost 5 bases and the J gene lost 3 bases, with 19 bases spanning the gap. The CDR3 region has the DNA TGTGCCAGCAGCATCACGGACCGGACAGCGGACACCGGGGAGCTGTTTTTT. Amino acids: CASSITDRTADTGELFF.